Listed here are 9 T cell receptor beta chains from one sample, sequenced in a study of vaccination and CD4 T cells after COVID-19. The treatment here: roughly nine-day PBMC culture with coronavirus spike peptide pools or control peptides (ViraFEST assay). Cultured CD4+ T-cell DNA underwent Oncomine TCR Beta short-read sequencing. TCRdb re-called the PCR reads through MiXCR, storing one row per CDR3 protein. The sample records 15,000 to 20,000 distinct CDR3 sequences, roughly 49% being singletons. The antigens for these receptors are not known. Sequenced: CD4+ T cells from blood, cultured in vitro. Source of these receptors: a human donor who had recovered from COVID-19.

The rearrangement links TRBV7-2 to TRBJ2-7; possibly TRBD1 for D (5 bases). This CDR3 region has 12 residues. The germline gives CDR1 SGHTA, CDR2 FQGNSA. Trimming removed 2 bases at V and 3 bases at J, with 5 bases between. In nucleotides, the CDR3 is TGTGCCAGCAGCTTACAGGGCTACGAGCAGTACTTC. Translating it yields CASSLQGYEQYF.

This clonotype was observed a few times. This chain connects TRBV10-3 to TRBJ1-1; 7 bases are shared with TRBD1. This CDR3 is built from 13 residues. The J segment lost 3 bases and the V segment lost 7 bases, leaving 5 bases of the junction unmatched. CDR1 is ENHRY, CDR2 SYGVKD, per germline. The CDR3 loop reads CAITDQGDTEAFF. The CDR3 DNA sequence: TGTGCCATCACCGACCAGGGGGACACTGAAGCTTTCTTT.

The genes are TRBV28 and TRBJ2-1; 8 nucleotides line up with TRBD2. The CDR3 sequence is 13 residues long. V lost 8 bases and J lost 8; bases outside the gene matches: 8. In germline, CDR1 is MDHEN, CDR2 SYDVKM. CDR3 in DNA: TGTGCCAGCCGAGCGGGAGTCCGGGATGAGCAGTTCTTC. Protein: CASRAGVRDEQFF.

This clonotype was picked up one time. The genes are TRBV7-2 and TRBJ1-2, with D possibly TRBD1 on 6 matching bases. This CDR3 spans 15 amino acids. Germline V lookup: CDR1 SGHTA, CDR2 FQGNSA. V was shortened by 4 bases and J by 4 bases, with 16 bases between the two germline ends. CDR3 sequence reads: CASSYDFRGGYGYTF. For the CDR3, the DNA is TGTGCCAGCAGCTACGACTTCAGGGGCGGCTATGGCTACACCTTC.

This chain connects TRBV15 to TRBJ2-2; D is undetermined. V shed 2 bases and J shed 5 bases, with 12 bases lying between them. The germline V gene encodes CDR1 LNHNV and CDR2 YYDKDF (reference sequence). This CDR3 comprises 15 residues. The CDR3 region has the DNA TGTGCCACCAGCAGATCAACCGCGGAGACCGGGGAGCTGTTTTTT. This encodes CATSRSTAETGELFF.

The CDR3 DNA reads TGTGCCAGCAGTTACTGGGCTGGTTATAGCAATCAGCCCCAGCATTTT. It specifies CASSYWAGYSNQPQHF. This chain links TRBV6-5 with TRBJ1-5; D remains ambiguous. CDR1 MNHEY and CDR2 SVGAGI come from the germline V gene. Trimming shortened V by 1 base and J by 0 bases, and 10 bases separated the two germline ends. This CDR3 is built from 16 residues.

This clonotype was observed a single time. This chain uses TRBV6-5 with TRBJ2-7; the match to TRBD1 covers 7 bases. The length of the CDR3 is 14 residues. Germline CDR1 is MNHEY and CDR2 is SVGAGI. The V and J ends lost 1 base and 7 bases, in that order; junction bases with no gene match: 7. The CDR3 region is CASSYWDSAGEQYF. The CDR3 bases are TGTGCCAGCAGTTACTGGGACAGCGCTGGGGAGCAGTACTTC.

This clonotype occurred a few times. The gene calls are TRBV19 and TRBJ2-3; the D gene is possibly TRBD2 (6 bases). The V and J ends lost 6 bases and 2 bases respectively, with 15 bases between them. The CDR3 has 15 residues. Germline V CDR1 and CDR2: LNHDA, SQIVND (reference sequence). The CDR3 nucleotides are TGTGCCAGTAGCTCCGCGGGAATCAACACAGATACGCAGTATTTT. It translates to CASSSAGINTDTQYF.

A few counts support this clonotype. This rearrangement joins TRBV19 to TRBJ1-2; D call uncertain. V lost 6 bases and J 8 bases, leaving 10 bases between the germline ends. The germline V gene has CDR1 LNHDA and CDR2 SQIVND (reference sequence). This CDR3 region has 11 residues. The CDR3 coding sequence is TGTGCCAGTAGGTCTGGGGAAGGCTACACCTTC. Its translation is CASRSGEGYTF. The variable domain in full, with the rest retrieved from reference TRBV19 and TRBJ1-2, is DGGITQSPKYLFRKEGQNVTLSCEQNLNHDAMYWYRQDPGQGLRLIYYSQIVNDFQKGDIAEGYSVSREKKESFPLTVTSAQKNPTAFYLCASRSGEGYTFGSGTRLTVV.